This is a list of T cell receptor beta chains from one sample in a study of beta chain features in type 1 diabetes. Using immunoSEQ multiplex PCR, the repertoire was profiled, and TCRdb retains in-frame clones only, with some absent. The sample carries about 150,000 clones, around 10% recorded once. The material sequenced was central memory CD4+ T cells from blood. The receptors were sampled from a man aged 30 to 45 with type 1 diabetes. The CDR3 runs from the conserved cysteine through the conserved F or W. The D gene is left open where the match is weak. Clone size, where shown, is once, few, many, or a class for clones that have expanded.

j_call v_call d_call clone_size cdr3_length cdr3_nt cdr3_aa
TRBJ2-1 TRBV29-1 . . 12 TGCAGCGCCAGGAGGAGGGGAGATGAGCAGTTCTTC CSARRRGDEQFF
TRBJ2-1 TRBV6-4 TRBD2 few 15 TGTGCCAGCGGCTCTAGCGGGAGTAGCTACAATGAGCAGTTCTTC CASGSSGSSYNEQFF
TRBJ2-5 TRBV5-6 TRBD1 few 14 TGTGCCAGCGGGGGTGGGACAGGGCAAGAGACCCAGTACTTC CASGGGTGQETQYF
TRBJ2-5 TRBV29-1 TRBD2 . 14 TGCAGCGTTCATGGACTAGCGGGAGGAGAGACCCAGTACTTC CSVHGLAGGETQYF
TRBJ2-1 TRBV4-3 . few 16 TGCGCCAGCAGCCAGCCCACAGTCGGGGGTCCAAATGAGCAGTTCTTC CASSQPTVGGPNEQFF
TRBJ1-4 TRBV18 TRBD1 . 14 TGTGCCAGCTCACCGGACAGGGCGGGGGAAAAACTGTTTTTT CASSPDRAGEKLFF
TRBJ1-2 TRBV5-6 . few 17 TGTGCCAGCAGCTTGTTCGAACAGGGACGAGGTGGCTATGGCTACACCTTC CASSLFEQGRGGYGYTF
TRBJ2-7 TRBV20-1 TRBD1 few 11 TGCAGTGCATCAGGGGGCTACGAGCAGTACTTC CSASGGYEQYF
TRBJ2-2 TRBV6-5 TRBD2 . 15 TGTGCCAGCAGCTGGGGACTAGCGGGAGTCGGGGAGCTGTTTTTT CASSWGLAGVGELFF
TRBJ2-3 TRBV7-2 TRBD2 few 14 TGTGCCAGCAGCACAAGCGGGACCTCTTTTTCGCAGTATTTT CASSTSGTSFSQYF
TRBJ2-7 TRBV7-2 . . 15 TGTGCCAGCAGCCCTACCAGGGACTTATCCTACGAGCAGTACTTC CASSPTRDLSYEQYF
TRBJ1-1 TRBV18 . . 15 TGTGCCAGCTCAATTGTGGGGACTAGGAACACTGAAGCTTTCTTT CASSIVGTRNTEAFF
TRBJ2-5 TRBV6-6 . few 13 TGTGCCAGCAGTTACGGTCGGGTGGAGACCCAGTACTTC CASSYGRVETQYF
TRBJ2-3 TRBV18 TRBD1 few 16 TGTGCCAGCTCGTACCGACAGGGGTTGGATACAGATACGCAGTATTTT CASSYRQGLDTDTQYF
TRBJ2-1 TRBV5-6 TRBD2 many 15 TGTGCCAGCCGGCGGACTAGCGGAGCCTACAATGAGCAGTTCTTC CASRRTSGAYNEQFF
TRBJ2-1 TRBV18 TRBD2 . 16 TGTGCCAGCTCACTACCCGGGACTAGCGGGTACAATGAGCAGTTCTTC CASSLPGTSGYNEQFF
TRBJ2-5 TRBV5-4 . few 14 TGTGCCAGCAGCTTGAAGACTAGTGTAGAGACCCAGTACTTC CASSLKTSVETQYF
TRBJ1-1 TRBV18 TRBD1 . 13 TGTGCCAGCTCACAGACAGGGAGCACTGAAGCTTTCTTT CASSQTGSTEAFF
TRBJ1-1 TRBV23-1 TRBD1 few 17 TGCGCCAGCAGTCAAGTCCTAATACAGGGGCTGAACACTGAAGCTTTCTTT CASSQVLIQGLNTEAFF
TRBJ1-5 TRBV7-9 TRBD1 few 16 TGTGCCAGCAGCTCCGGGACAGACTCTTACAATCAGCCCCAGCATTTT CASSSGTDSYNQPQHF
TRBJ1-1 TRBV7-2 . few 14 TGTGCCAGCAGCTTGCGGGCCCAGAACACTGAAGCTTTCTTT CASSLRAQNTEAFF
TRBJ2-7 TRBV13 TRBD2 . 16 TGTGCCAGCAGCCCCACGGGGGGTAGCGGGGCCTACGAGCAGTACTTC CASSPTGGSGAYEQYF
TRBJ1-5 TRBV28 . . 14 TGTGCCAGCAGTCCCAGACAGGGCAATCAGCCCCAGCATTTT CASSPRQGNQPQHF
TRBJ2-5 TRBV15 . few 14 TGTGCCACCAGCAGAGAATCCGGGTTCGAGACCCAGTACTTC CATSRESGFETQYF
TRBJ2-7 TRBV27 . . 14 TGTGCCAGCAGTACCGAGGGGGGACTATACGAGCAGTACTTC CASSTEGGLYEQYF
TRBJ1-2 TRBV7-2 TRBD1 few 15 TGTGCCAGCAGCTTAGGGTGGGCAGGGGGCTATGGCTACACCTTC CASSLGWAGGYGYTF
TRBJ2-7 TRBV28 . . 14 TGTGCCACCCAATTTGGGGCAGGGTCCTACGAGCAGTACTTC CATQFGAGSYEQYF
TRBJ1-2 TRBV5-6 TRBD1 . 13 TGTGCCAGCAGCTCGGGACAGGCTTATGGCTACACCTTC CASSSGQAYGYTF
TRBJ2-7 TRBV5-4 TRBD2 few 16 TGTGCCAGCAGCTCTACTCCTAGCGGGCCATCCTACGAGCAGTACTTC CASSSTPSGPSYEQYF
TRBJ2-7 TRBV7-3 TRBD1 few 15 TGTGCCAGCAGCTTACGTCCAGGGGGCCTCTACGAGCAGTACTTC CASSLRPGGLYEQYF
TRBJ1-3 TRBV28 . . 16 TGTGCCAGCAGTCCCTTGACGGGGGTCTCTGGAAACACCATATATTTT CASSPLTGVSGNTIYF
TRBJ2-7 TRBV18 TRBD2 few 16 TGTGCCAGCTCACCTGCGGGGGGACGGGCGTCCTACGAGCAGTACTTC CASSPAGGRASYEQYF
TRBJ2-7 TRBV28 TRBD2 . 16 TGTGCCAGCAGACATCAGTTGGGACTAGACTCCTACGAGCAGTACTTC CASRHQLGLDSYEQYF
TRBJ2-7 TRBV18 TRBD1 . 13 TGTGCCAGCTCCCGCACTTGGGACAGCGAGCAGTACTTC CASSRTWDSEQYF
TRBJ2-2 TRBV5-1 . . 15 TGCGCCAGCAGCTCGACGACTGGTTCCGCAGGGGAGCTGTTTTTT CASSSTTGSAGELFF
TRBJ1-1 TRBV28 TRBD1 . 11 TGTGCCAGCAGTTACAGGGGCGGAGCTTTCTTT CASSYRGGAFF
TRBJ2-7 TRBV6-5 . few 11 TGTGCCAGCTCCAGAGGGTACGAGCAGTACTTC CASSRGYEQYF
TRBJ1-1 TRBV19 . few 15 TGTGCCAGTAGTAGGAGGGACGGGCCCAACACTGAAGCTTTCTTT CASSRRDGPNTEAFF
TRBJ2-7 TRBV5-6 . few 14 TGTGCCAGCAGCTCATCTCAGGGGACCTACGAGCAGTACTTC CASSSSQGTYEQYF
TRBJ1-1 TRBV5-1 . . 15 TGCGCCAGCAGCTTGGTGCCAGGGGAGACGACTGAAGCTTTCTTT CASSLVPGETTEAFF
TRBJ2-7 TRBV7-9 TRBD1 few 15 TGTGCCAGCAGCTTAGGATACAGGGGGCGATACGAGCAGTACTTC CASSLGYRGRYEQYF
TRBJ1-1 TRBV18 . few 15 TGTGCCAGCTCACCGGTAGGACAGCAGAACACTGAAGCTTTCTTT CASSPVGQQNTEAFF
TRBJ2-5 TRBV28 . many 12 TGTGCCAGCGGGACATTGAAAGAGACCCAGTACTTC CASGTLKETQYF
TRBJ2-5 TRBV7-2 . few 15 TGTGCCAGCAGCTATTCCGGGACTTTTATGGAGACCCAGTACTTC CASSYSGTFMETQYF
TRBJ1-1 TRBV7-8 TRBD1 . 15 TGTGCCAGCAGCCGTTCCGACAGGGGGAACACTGAAGCTTTCTTT CASSRSDRGNTEAFF
TRBJ1-2 TRBV14 . few 12 TGTGCCAGCAGCCAGGAGCCCTATGGCTACACCTTC CASSQEPYGYTF
TRBJ2-1 TRBV7-2 . . 13 TGTGCCAGCAGTTGGGGAGAGAATACCAAGCAGTTCTTC CASSWGENTKQFF
TRBJ1-1 TRBV5-1 TRBD1 few 12 TGCGCCAGCAGCGGAACAGGGGAGCGGGCTTTCTTT CASSGTGERAFF